Shown below are 5 T cell receptor beta chains from a single sample sequenced in a study of blood T cell repertoires in COVID-19. TCRdb keeps only in-frame clones here, not all; method: immunoSEQ multiplex PCR. The sample contains 60,000 to 85,000 clones, around nine tenths of which appear only once. Sequencing input: peripheral blood. These receptors were obtained from a woman older than 75 with active or convalescent COVID-19.

This chain links TRBV10-2 with TRBJ1-2; weak D call: TRBD1 (6 bases). CDR1 and CDR2 from the germline V gene are WSHSY and SAAADI. The CDR3 spans 16 residues. The V end was cut by 0 bases, the J end by 3 bases, with 14 bases between. CDR3 DNA: TGCGCCAGCAGTGAGTCGGGCAGGGGAAAGGACTATGGCTACACCTTC. This gives the protein CASSESGRGKDYGYTF.

The chain has TRBV12-3 or TRBV12-4 and TRBJ1-5; possibly TRBD1 for D (5 bases). The CDR3 sequence is 13 residues long. Trimming stripped 2 bases from V and 9 bases from J, with 11 bases between. The CDR3 here is CASSLWGDRPQHF. In nucleotides, the CDR3 is TGTGCCAGCAGTTTATGGGGGGATCGGCCCCAGCATTTT.

The rearrangement links TRBV27 to TRBJ1-5; D remains ambiguous. Germline V lookup: CDR1 MNHEY, CDR2 SMNVEV (reference sequence). This CDR3 comprises 15 residues. Trimming cost V 5 bases and J 4 bases, with 15 bases left between them. CDR3 region: CASSGGSGGNQPQHF. Here the CDR3 DNA reads TGTGCCAGCAGTGGTGGATCTGGAGGTAATCAGCCCCAGCATTTT.

This clone occurred once. The chain employs TRBV5-5 and TRBJ2-7; D gene uncertain. V gave up 5 bases and J gave up 0 bases, with 9 bases separating them. The germline V gene encodes CDR1 SGHKS and CDR2 YYEKEE (reference sequence). CDR3 size: 13 residues. Here the CDR3 reads CASSWASSYEQYF. The CDR3 nucleotides read TGTGCCAGCAGTTGGGCGAGCTCCTACGAGCAGTACTTC. The full variable domain, completed using reference TRBV5-5 and TRBJ2-7, is DAGVTQSPTHLIKTRGQQVTLRCSPISGHKSVSWYQQVLGQGPQFIFQYYEKEERGRGNFPDRFSARQFPNYSSELNVNALLLGDSALYLCASSWASSYEQYFGPGTRLTVT.

The genes are TRBV6-6 and TRBJ2-5; TRBD1 matches at 9 bases. V dropped 5 bases and J dropped 6; count of bases not matched to a gene: 13. The germline V gene encodes CDR1 MNHNY and CDR2 SVGAGI (reference sequence). This CDR3 is built from 16 residues. CDR3 DNA sequence: TGTGCCAGCAGTAATGGCCGGGACAGGGATCGAAAGACCCAGTACTTC. Protein sequence: CASSNGRDRDRKTQYF.